A single sample gave rise to the 32 T cell receptor beta chains below, sequenced in a study of human T cells and chemical hapten exposure. TCRdb fed the RACE reads into MiXCR, producing one record per CDR3 protein. The table includes 85,000 to 100,000 distinct CDR3 sequences, roughly 27% detected once. Time point described: patch test 3, about 24 weeks after DPC sensitization. The treatment denotes: therapeutic diphenylcyclopropenone sensitization with weekly scalp DPC. The sample here was whole blood, taken in connection with sensitization to the hapten diphenylcyclopropenone (DPC). The receptors here all came from a man aged 35-49 years with alopecia areata. Some clones in this sample may be carry-over from other donors' samples.

There are a few counts of this clonotype. V is TRBV20-1 and J is TRBJ2-7; D is uncertain. Germline CDR1 and CDR2: DFQATT and SNEGSKA (reference sequence). The CDR3 contains 14 residues. Trimming stripped 6 bases from V and 4 bases from J, with 19 bases between. CDR3 coding DNA: TGCAGTGCCAGACCCTTATCGGTCACGTACGAGCAGTACTTC. Protein: CSARPLSVTYEQYF.

The DNA for the CDR3 is TGCGCCAGCAGCTTGGAGCGGTCCTTAGGGGCAACTAATGAAAAACTGTTTTTT. This gives the protein CASSLERSLGATNEKLFF. The chain recombines TRBV5-1 with TRBJ1-4; possible D gene TRBD1, 5 bases. The CDR3 is 18 amino acids. Deletions cut 0 bases from V and 0 bases from J, with 15 bases between. The germline gives CDR1 SGHRS, CDR2 YFSETQ. The full variable domain, completed using reference TRBV5-1 and TRBJ1-4, is KAGVTQTPRYLIKTRGQQVTLSCSPISGHRSVSWYQQTPGQGLQFLFEYFSETQRNKGNFPGRFSGRQFSNSRSEMNVSTLELGDSALYLCASSLERSLGATNEKLFFGSGTQLSVL.

V and J are TRBV6-1 and TRBJ1-1; tentative D call: TRBD1 (6 bases). Trimming left V 7 bases short and J 5 bases short, with 17 bases between. Germline V gives CDR1 MNHNS, CDR2 SASEGT. The CDR3 totals 14 residues. The CDR3 DNA is TGTGCCAGCACCCAAACAGGGAGGGGAACTGAAGCTTTCTTT. Amino acid sequence: CASTQTGRGTEAFF.

A few counts support this clonotype. V usage is TRBV20-1 and J usage is TRBJ1-5, with D possibly being TRBD1 (5 bases). This CDR3 has 14 amino acids. Per germline, CDR1 DFQATT and CDR2 SNEGSKA (reference sequence). V was trimmed by 2 bases and J by 1 base, leaving 9 bases between them. This CDR3 reads CSARRQGSNQPQHF. The CDR3 bases are TGCAGTGCTAGACGCCAGGGCAGCAATCAGCCCCAGCATTTT.

The chain joins TRBV4-1 to TRBJ1-5; D is unclear. CDR3 length: 14 residues. Trimming removed 0 bases from V and 5 bases from J, with 8 bases in between. The germline V gene encodes CDR1 MGHRA and CDR2 YSYEKL. The CDR3 region is CASSQDRRDQPQHF. In nucleotides, the CDR3 is TGCGCCAGCAGCCAAGATAGAAGGGATCAGCCCCAGCATTTT.

V gene TRBV12-3 or TRBV12-4 combines with J gene TRBJ2-1, with 13 bases lining up with TRBD2. The CDR3 runs 18 residues. V shed 5 bases, J shed 4 bases, and the junction held 11 bases outside the gene matches. The CDR3 protein is CASSGGGTSGIPYNEQFF. The CDR3 DNA follows: TGTGCCAGCAGTGGGGGTGGGACTAGCGGGATCCCTTACAATGAGCAGTTCTTC.

The J gene is TRBJ2-3, the V gene TRBV5-1; 9 bases line up with TRBD2. The CDR3 runs to 17 residues. The trim removed 2 bases at V and 2 bases at J, leaving 9 bases unmatched. CDR1 SGHRS and CDR2 YFSETQ come from the germline V gene. The CDR3 region has the DNA TGCGCCAGCAGCTTCTCCTTTAGCGGGAGTCCCACAGATACGCAGTATTTT. Protein: CASSFSFSGSPTDTQYF. The whole variable domain, filled in from reference TRBV5-1 and TRBJ2-3, reads KAGVTQTPRYLIKTRGQQVTLSCSPISGHRSVSWYQQTPGQGLQFLFEYFSETQRNKGNFPGRFSGRQFSNSRSEMNVSTLELGDSALYLCASSFSFSGSPTDTQYFGPGTRLTVL.

The rearrangement links TRBV20-1 to TRBJ2-2, with D hard to call. The CDR3 is made up of 15 amino acids. Trimming left V 1 base short and J 2 bases short, with 11 bases between. Germline lookup yields CDR1 DFQATT and CDR2 SNEGSKA (reference sequence). The CDR3 region is CSARGLGVNTGELFF. As DNA, the CDR3 is TGCAGTGCTAGAGGTCTAGGCGTCAACACCGGGGAGCTGTTTTTT.

This clonotype was counted between two and nine times. The rearrangement joins TRBV28 to TRBJ2-1; 9 bases agree with TRBD2. Germline lookup yields CDR1 MDHEN and CDR2 SYDVKM. With 7 bases clipped from V and 4 bases from J, the junction kept 5 bases outside the gene matches. This CDR3 is 14 amino acids long. CDR3 region: CASNLAGRYNEQFF. CDR3 bases: TGTGCCAGCAATCTAGCGGGAAGGTACAATGAGCAGTTCTTC.

This CDR3 is CASTIRGQERNTIYF. In DNA form, the CDR3 reads TGTGCCAGCACCATACGTGGACAGGAACGGAACACCATATATTTT. This sequence joins TRBV12-3 or TRBV12-4 and TRBJ1-3, with 7 bases that match TRBD1. The V gene end was trimmed by 7 bases and the J gene end by 7 bases; junction bases not matched to a gene: 13. This CDR3 region has 15 residues.

V gene TRBV7-9 combines with J gene TRBJ1-1; D is unclear. The V gene lost 5 bases and the J gene lost 5 bases, with 12 bases spanning the gap. Germline lookup yields CDR1 SEHNR and CDR2 FQNEAQ (reference sequence). This CDR3 is built from 13 residues. CDR3 coding DNA: TGTGCCAGCAGCCCCGGCCTGTCTACTGAAGCTTTCTTT. Its protein product is CASSPGLSTEAFF.

DNA of the CDR3: TGTGCCAGCAGCCCCCTGGGGGCGGCCTCCCCGGCGACCCAGTACTTC. It translates to CASSPLGAASPATQYF. The chain combines TRBV5-5 with TRBJ2-5; perhaps TRBD1 as D (6 bases). Germline V gives CDR1 SGHKS, CDR2 YYEKEE (reference sequence). The CDR3 is 16 amino acids. Trimming took 4 bases from V and 7 from J, leaving 23 bases between them.

The J gene is TRBJ2-7, the V gene TRBV13; no clear D gene. This CDR3 comprises 14 residues. Looked up from germline, CDR1 is PRHDT and CDR2 is FYEKMQ (reference sequence). The V end was cut by 2 bases, the J end by 0 bases, with 8 bases between. CDR3 bases: TGTGCCAGCAGCTTACCAGGCGGCTCCTACGAGCAGTACTTC. Protein: CASSLPGGSYEQYF.

The chain combines TRBV5-6 with TRBJ1-5; D is uncertain. The length of the CDR3 is 16 residues. V was pared by 2 bases and J by 0 bases, with 12 bases between. Looked up from germline, CDR1 is SGHDT and CDR2 is YYEEEE. CDR3: CASSLSKGFSNQPQHF. The CDR3 DNA follows: TGTGCCAGCAGCTTAAGTAAGGGTTTTAGCAATCAGCCCCAGCATTTT.

The table lists this clonotype with a few counts. V and J are TRBV6-1 and TRBJ2-7; D unclear. V shed 2 bases and J shed 4 bases, with 6 bases lying between them. Germline values: CDR1 MNHNS, CDR2 SASEGT. CDR3 length equals 12 residues. CDR3 region: CASSEPGYEQYF. DNA for the CDR3: TGTGCCAGCAGTGAACCTGGGTACGAGCAGTACTTC.

Only a few counts were recorded for this clonotype. The chain joins TRBV6-5 to TRBJ1-1; 7 positions match TRBD1. CDR3 length: 13 residues. V trimming: 7 bases; J trimming: 6 bases; junction bases outside the gene matches: 8. Germline CDR1 MNHEY, CDR2 SVGAGI. The DNA of the CDR3 is TGTGCCAGCATCACCGGGACAGCTTCTGAAGCTTTCTTT. It encodes CASITGTASEAFF.

The chain recombines TRBV5-6 with TRBJ2-2; D remains unclear. Trimming shortened V by 5 bases and J by 5 bases, and 19 bases separated the two germline ends. The CDR3 extends over 16 amino acids. The germline gives CDR1 SGHDT, CDR2 YYEEEE. The CDR3 DNA follows: TGTGCCAGCAGGAGGAATGGCGGCCCGAGGACCGGGGAGCTGTTTTTT. This encodes CASRRNGGPRTGELFF.

The table lists this clonotype with a few counts. This chain joins TRBV6-6 and TRBJ1-2; a possible D gene is TRBD1 (5 bases). V lost 6 bases, J lost 5 bases, and 19 bases lay in between. The CDR3 loop spans 15 amino acids. CDR1 and CDR2 from the germline V gene are MNHNY and SVGAGI (reference sequence). The CDR3 nucleotides read TGTGCCAGCAGCCCAATCTTTCCGGGGCCGTATGGCTACACCTTC. As protein: CASSPIFPGPYGYTF.

CDR3 region: CASSHGTGAQETQYF. In DNA form, the CDR3 reads TGTGCCAGCAGCCACGGGACAGGGGCCCAAGAGACCCAGTACTTC. The J gene is TRBJ2-5, the V gene TRBV28; 10 bases agree with TRBD1. The J segment lost 1 base and the V segment lost 6 bases, leaving 5 bases of the junction unmatched. The CDR3 extends over 15 amino acids. Germline CDR1 MDHEN, CDR2 SYDVKM. Full variable domain (remainder filled in from reference TRBV28 and TRBJ2-5): DVKVTQSSRYLVKRTGEKVFLECVQDMDHENMFWYRQDPGLGLRLIYFSYDVKMKEKGDIPEGYSVSREKKERFSLILESASTNQTSMYLCASSHGTGAQETQYFGPGTRLLVL.

This clonotype was recorded a few times. The J gene is TRBJ2-2, the V gene TRBV9; TRBD1 matches 8 bases. Germline-derived CDR1 and CDR2 are SGDLS and YYNGEE. With 3 bases clipped from V and 1 base from J, the junction kept 14 bases outside the gene matches. The CDR3 extends over 19 amino acids. In nucleotides, the CDR3 is TGTGCCAGCAGCGGAAGAAGGGGACAGGTCGGGATGAACACCGGGGAGCTGTTTTTT. It yields the protein CASSGRRGQVGMNTGELFF. The whole variable domain, remainder taken from reference TRBV9 and TRBJ2-2, is DSGVTQTPKHLITATGQRVTLRCSPRSGDLSVYWYQQSLDQGLQFLIQYYNGEERAKGNILERFSAQQFPDLHSELNLSSLELGDSALYFCASSGRRGQVGMNTGELFFGEGSRLTVL.

This clonotype was seen many times. The gene calls are TRBV20-1 and TRBJ1-4; 9 bases align to TRBD1. Germline V gene sequence: CDR1 DFQATT, CDR2 SNEGSKA (reference sequence). This CDR3 is built from 14 residues. Trimming took 5 bases from V and 8 from J; bases not matched to a gene: 9. This CDR3 reads CSARGQGKGEKLFF. The CDR3, as DNA: TGCAGTGCTCGAGGACAGGGGAAGGGCGAAAAACTGTTTTTT.

The chain has TRBV6-1 and TRBJ2-1; the match to TRBD2 covers 8 bases. With V trimmed by 7 bases and J by 5 bases, 10 bases remained unmatched. Germline assignment: CDR1 MNHNS and CDR2 SASEGT. There are 15 residues in the CDR3. The CDR3 sequence is CASTEDSGGHNEQFF. For the CDR3, the DNA is TGTGCCAGCACCGAGGACAGCGGGGGCCACAATGAGCAGTTCTTC.

The chain employs TRBV5-6 and TRBJ2-1; D gene unclear. CDR3 size: 13 residues. Germline CDR1 is SGHDT and CDR2 is YYEEEE. V dropped 0 bases and J dropped 8 bases, with 9 bases sitting between them. In nucleotides, the CDR3 is TGTGCCAGCAGCTTGGGATCCGCGTATGAGCAGTTCTTC. It specifies CASSLGSAYEQFF. Combining the CDR3 with reference TRBV5-6 and TRBJ2-1 gives the whole variable domain DAGVTQSPTHLIKTRGQQVTLRCSPKSGHDTVSWYQQALGQGPQFIFQYYEEEERQRGNFPDRFSGHQFPNYSSELNVNALLLGDSALYLCASSLGSAYEQFFGPGTRLTVL.

Only one count was recorded for this clonotype. The chain employs TRBV4-2 and TRBJ2-7, with D uncertain. Germline V gene sequence: CDR1 LGHNA, CDR2 YNFKEQ. The CDR3 spans 15 residues. V was trimmed by 1 base and J by 4 bases, leaving 14 bases between them. CDR3 nucleotide sequence: TGTGCCAGCAGCCAAGCTCCTGGGGTGGGGTACGAGCAGTACTTC. It translates to CASSQAPGVGYEQYF.

The chain links TRBV28 to TRBJ1-6; D not certain. The CDR3 runs 13 residues. From germline, CDR1 is MDHEN and CDR2 SYDVKM. Trimming removed 2 bases from V and 6 bases from J, with 5 bases in between. The CDR3 here is CASSLRCNSPLHF. CDR3 DNA: TGTGCCAGCAGTTTACGGTGTAATTCACCCCTCCACTTT.

The chain combines TRBV20-1 with TRBJ2-1; the D is unclear. Germline V gives CDR1 DFQATT, CDR2 SNEGSKA (reference sequence). The length of the CDR3 is 14 residues. The V end lost 6 bases, the J end lost 4 bases, and 16 bases lay between the germline ends. The CDR3 sequence is CSAPPTEVYNEQFF. The CDR3 DNA reads TGCAGTGCCCCGCCGACTGAAGTTTACAATGAGCAGTTCTTC.

The chain combines TRBV5-1 with TRBJ1-5; possibly TRBD1 for D (5 bases). This CDR3 has 13 residues. Germline values: CDR1 SGHRS, CDR2 YFSETQ. With 0 bases removed from V and 7 bases from J, the gap between germline ends came to 8 bases. The CDR3 protein is CASSLAGGQPQHF. The CDR3, as DNA: TGCGCCAGCAGCTTGGCCGGGGGACAGCCCCAGCATTTT.

This clonotype showed up just a few times. The V and J genes are TRBV20-1 and TRBJ2-5; no firm D call. The V end was cut by 0 bases, the J end by 4 bases, with 6 bases between. Per germline, CDR1 DFQATT and CDR2 SNEGSKA (reference sequence). The CDR3 runs 12 residues. CDR3 residues: CSAREQSETQYF. DNA of the CDR3: TGCAGTGCTAGAGAACAATCAGAGACCCAGTACTTC.

This sequence joins TRBV12-3 or TRBV12-4 and TRBJ1-1, with TRBD1 identical over 7 bases. Trimming cost V 3 bases and J 0 bases; bases outside gene matches: 7. This CDR3 has 16 residues. The CDR3 coding sequence is TGTGCCAGCAGTTTGGGCAGGGGGAGCATGAACACTGAAGCTTTCTTT. Protein sequence: CASSLGRGSMNTEAFF.

This clonotype occurred a few times. The J gene is TRBJ2-2, the V gene TRBV7-6, with 7 bases that match TRBD2. CDR1 is SGHVS, CDR2 FNYEAQ, per germline. The CDR3 has 16 amino acids. With 6 bases clipped from V and 7 bases from J, the junction kept 14 bases outside the gene matches. DNA of the CDR3: TGTGCCAGCAGTCCCTCCCATTCAGGGAGGGTCGGGGAGCTGTTTTTT. It encodes CASSPSHSGRVGELFF.

The chain recombines TRBV4-2 with TRBJ2-3, with D tentatively TRBD2 (6 bases). Germline CDR1 and CDR2: LGHNA and YNFKEQ. The CDR3 sequence is 17 residues long. Deletions cut 2 bases from V and 3 bases from J, with 18 bases between. CDR3 in amino acids: CASSQPIFEGGTDTQYF. The CDR3 nucleotides read TGTGCCAGCAGCCAACCGATTTTTGAGGGAGGTACAGATACGCAGTATTTT.

The gene calls are TRBV28 and TRBJ2-5; unclear D gene. V dropped 5 bases and J dropped 3 bases, with 7 bases sitting between them. The CDR3 runs to 12 residues. CDR1 and CDR2 from the germline V gene are MDHEN and SYDVKM. The CDR3: CASSTSEETQYF. In DNA form, the CDR3 reads TGTGCCAGCAGTACATCAGAAGAGACCCAGTACTTC.